This T cell receptor (beta chain) originates from a study of beta chain features in type 1 diabetes. Trimming took 6 bases from V and 6 from J; bases not matched to a gene: 13. Per germline, CDR1 LNHDA and CDR2 SQIVND (reference sequence). The CDR3 has 15 amino acids. The whole isolated RNA underwent reverse transcription, so sequencing captured expressed TCRB transcripts. Sequencing used immunoSEQ multiplex PCR; TCRdb keeps in-frame clones, though not all of them. Among over 120,000 clones listed, around a tenth were seen once. Source material: central memory CD4+ T cells from blood. The J gene is TRBJ1-2, the V gene TRBV19; 7 bases fit TRBD1. This TCR derives from a man between 18 and 35 years old in good health. CDR3 bases: TGTGCCAGTAGGTCGCCCCTGACAGGGCAGGATGGCTACACCTTC. Its protein product is CASRSPLTGQDGYTF. Supplemented by reference TRBV19 and TRBJ1-2, the full variable domain reads DGGITQSPKYLFRKEGQNVTLSCEQNLNHDAMYWYRQDPGQGLRLIYYSQIVNDFQKGDIAEGYSVSREKKESFPLTVTSAQKNPTAFYLCASRSPLTGQDGYTFGSGTRLTVV.